These 10 T cell receptor beta chains came from one sample sequenced in a study of cytomegalovirus exposure and HLA in healthy donors. The PCR ran on 60 Vbeta and 13 Jbeta primers. Some clones are missing from TCRdb's copy, which holds only in-frame ones; the method was immunoSEQ multiplex PCR. The table has 150,000 to 200,000 clones, 75% to 90% seen once. Input material: PBMCs. The receptors were gathered from a boy aged 2 to 10 in good health and CMV-seronegative.

The chain joins TRBV6-5 to TRBJ2-1; perhaps TRBD1 as D (6 bases). V lost 2 bases, J lost 8 bases, and 10 bases lay in between. The germline V gene encodes CDR1 MNHEY and CDR2 SVGAGI. This CDR3 contains 13 residues. This chain's CDR3 is CASSYIQGYEQFF. The CDR3 DNA is TGTGCCAGCAGTTACATACAGGGCTATGAGCAGTTCTTC.

The rearrangement links TRBV13 to TRBJ2-7, with 7 bases fitting TRBD1. The CDR3 extends over 16 amino acids. Trimming cost V 6 bases and J 4 bases; bases outside gene matches: 15. Germline V gene sequence: CDR1 PRHDT, CDR2 FYEKMQ (reference sequence). CDR3 DNA sequence: TGTGCCAGCAGTAGGCTATCCGGGACAGAAGATTACGAGCAGTACGTC. Translating it yields CASSRLSGTEDYEQYV.

The CDR3 DNA sequence: TGTGCTAGTAATATGGGCGGGAGGATCTACGAGCAGTACTTC. Residues: CASNMGGRIYEQYF. This chain joins TRBV12-5 and TRBJ2-7, with 8 positions matching TRBD2. With V trimmed by 8 bases and J by 3 bases, 9 bases remained unmatched. This CDR3 has 14 residues. CDR1 and CDR2 from the germline V gene are LGHNT and FRNRAP.

This chain uses TRBV5-1 with TRBJ1-3; 10 bases are a match to TRBD1. Germline CDR1 and CDR2: SGHRS and YFSETQ. V was clipped by 4 bases and J by 4 bases; unmatched bases: 5. This CDR3 comprises 15 residues. The CDR3 DNA is TGCGCCAGCAGCCGGACAGGGGGGTCGGGAAACACCATATATTTT. This encodes CASSRTGGSGNTIYF.

The gene calls are TRBV11-2 and TRBJ2-7, with TRBD2 identical over 12 bases. The germline V gene encodes CDR1 SGHAT and CDR2 FQNNGV. The J segment lost 6 bases and the V segment lost 2 bases, leaving 8 bases of the junction unmatched. CDR3 length: 16 amino acids. CDR3: CASSLPSGGAPLEQYV. The CDR3 nucleotides are TGTGCCAGCAGCTTACCTAGCGGGGGGGCTCCCCTCGAGCAGTACGTC.

This sequence joins TRBV28 and TRBJ1-2, with TRBD1 as a possible D gene (5 bases). The CDR3 consists of 14 residues. Trimming took off 6 bases at V and 2 bases at J, with 13 bases between the two ends. Germline lookup yields CDR1 MDHEN and CDR2 SYDVKM. The CDR3 nucleotides read TGTGCCAGCAGGTACTCAGGGCCCAACTATGGCTACACCTTC. It is translated as CASRYSGPNYGYTF.

The J gene is TRBJ2-7, the V gene TRBV7-2; 8 nucleotides line up with TRBD2. V lost 4 bases to trimming and J lost 1 base; unmatched junction nucleotides: 6. CDR3 length equals 15 residues. The germline V gene has CDR1 SGHTA and CDR2 FQGNSA. The chain's CDR3 is CASSSQLAESYEQYF. In DNA, the CDR3 is TGTGCCAGCAGCTCCCAACTAGCGGAGTCCTACGAGCAGTACTTC.

On this clone itself: An end of the junction differs from the germline gene, which may be a read error. The V gene is TRBV7-9, the J gene TRBJ1-1; the D gene is possibly TRBD1 (6 bases). This CDR3 spans 15 amino acids. Per the germline V gene, CDR1 is SEHNR and CDR2 is FQNEAQ (reference sequence). CDR3 coding DNA: TGTTCCAGCAGCTTAGCTCGGGGGGGGGCCACTGAAGCTTTCTTT. This gives the protein CSSSLARGGATEAFF.

This clone was found once. The rearrangement uses TRBV6-1 and TRBJ2-6, with TRBD2 as a possible D gene (5 bases). Looked up from germline, CDR1 is MNHNS and CDR2 is SASEGT. Between the trimmed V and J ends, which lost 2 bases and 0 bases, there was a span of 5 bases. The CDR3 runs 15 residues. The CDR3 protein is CASSERGSGANVLTF. Here the CDR3 DNA reads TGTGCCAGCAGTGAACGGGGCTCTGGGGCCAACGTCCTGACTTTC.

This chain uses TRBV5-1 with TRBJ2-1; D may be TRBD1 (5 bases). Germline lookup yields CDR1 SGHRS and CDR2 YFSETQ. CDR3 length: 17 residues. V lost 1 base to trimming and J lost 0 bases, with 14 bases between them. For the CDR3, the DNA is TGCGCCAGCAGCTTGAGTTCGTCCAGGGTCTCCTACAATGAGCAGTTCTTC. Translating it yields CASSLSSSRVSYNEQFF.